The clone carrying this T cell receptor beta chain was observed many times. Its matching antigen is unknown. The study profiled TCR beta VDJ and CDR3 using genomic DNA as template. TCRdb passed the reads through MiXCR, listing each CDR3 protein once. This repertoire shows some 180,000 distinct CDR3 sequences, under 55% found once; its top ten account for approximately 2.9%. The source of the sample is a study of CD8+CD57+ T cells in acquired aplastic anemia. For the study at large: An average of roughly 3 ug of DNA was obtained from sorted CD4+ and CD8+ cells. General study findings and limits: Patients had roughly 30 CD8+ CDR3 sequences in common with controls (the shared set).

The germline V gene encodes CDR1 MDHEN and CDR2 SYDVKM. The V gene lost 4 bases and the J gene lost 4 bases, with 13 bases spanning the gap. The CDR3 covers 14 residues. What was sequenced was sorted CD4+, CD8+, or CD8+CD57+ T cells (not recorded which) from PBMCs. This sequence originates from a human donor in good health. The chain employs TRBV28 and TRBJ1-2, with D hard to call. This chain's CDR3 is CASSSPHGRYGYTF. CDR3 nucleotide sequence: TGTGCCAGCAGTTCCCCCCACGGACGCTATGGCTACACCTTC.